These T cell receptor beta chains were read from a single sample in a study of T cell repertoires in cytomegalovirus infection. Antigens of these TCRs are unknown. TCRdb processed the reads anew with MiXCR; each CDR3 protein has one entry. The sample comprises about 920,000 distinct CDR3 sequences, less than 35% of which are singletons, and around 15% rests with the top ten. Specimen: cultured CD8+ T cells from PBMCs, collected from culture after CMV antigen stimulation. The source of these receptors is a human donor in good health (CMV status not recorded). Some clones in this sample may be carry-over from other donors' samples. Each CDR3 is given with its conserved first and last residue. D genes are given only for firm matches. The size field is filled for only some rows; it gives once, few, many or a size class.

d_call v_call clone_size cdr3_length cdr3_aa
TRBD1 TRBV7-9 few 15 CASSTTGTGPTPLHF
TRBD2 TRBV7-3 NA 13 CASGRGVAYEQYF
NA TRBV10-3 NA 15 CAISESWQDHQPQHF
NA TRBV7-2 many 9 CATGDTQYF
TRBD2 TRBV7-2 NA 15 CASSAGGAGQETQYF
TRBD1 TRBV9 NA 15 CASSFYGQGADEQFF
TRBD1 TRBV29-1 NA 11 CSVEGDRGITF
NA TRBV29-1 few 12 CSAQVYTDTQYF
TRBD2 TRBV4-1 few 16 CASSDAPGGETGELFF
NA TRBV7-9 NA 14 CASSDQGSNQPQHF
TRBD2 TRBV27 NA 16 CASSFVAGGGTDTQYF
TRBD2 TRBV7-3 few 14 CASSMRGGPNEQFF
NA TRBV25-1 NA 15 CASRRQAPNTGELFF
TRBD1 TRBV28 few 14 CASTPGQPNEKLFF
NA TRBV18 NA 15 CASSPGRGRVQPQHF
NA TRBV5-1 NA 14 CASSWTGGDYGYTF
NA TRBV6-1 few 12 CASSATYTEAFF